This T cell receptor (beta chain) is drawn from a study of early T cells in non-severe SARS-CoV-2 infection. As for the study in general: It was bulk RNA from unsorted whole blood that was sequenced, and the chains were unpaired. Study-wide results and caveats: The study's VDJdb matching favored anti-spike CD8 responses and missed private and CD4 specificities.

As part of library construction, unique molecular identifiers were attached to individual cDNA molecules. TCRdb re-analysed the 5' RACE reads in MiXCR, keeping a single row per CDR3 protein. The sample holds about 45,000 distinct CDR3 sequences; more than 10% are singletons and the top ten take 15% to 20%. Deletions cut 4 bases from V and 3 bases from J, with 12 bases between. CDR1 and CDR2 from the germline V gene are SGHVS and FNYEAQ. The CDR3 length is 15 residues. Comments on this clonotype: Its matching antigen is unknown.

This clonotype was obtained from an adult who was a healthcare worker with PCR-confirmed SARS-CoV-2 infection or an uninfected control (not recorded which). This chain connects TRBV7-6 to TRBJ2-2; tentative D call: TRBD2 (5 bases). Sequenced sample: whole blood. CDR3 coding DNA: TGTGCCAGCAGCTACGATACGAGGGACACCGGGGAGCTGTTTTTT. The encoded protein is CASSYDTRDTGELFF.